This record looks at one T cell receptor (beta chain) sequence and its context. As yet, its antigen is unknown. This specimen comes from a study of cytomegalovirus exposure and HLA in healthy donors. Study-level findings and limits: The study recorded 150 to 200 TCR beta chains that were cytomegalovirus-associated. A few of the chains that were CMV-associated were confirmed in vitro to be specific for CMV antigens.

CDR3 size: 11 residues. Germline CDR1 and CDR2: LNHDA and SQIVND (reference sequence). V dropped 5 bases and J dropped 3 bases, with 5 bases sitting between them. Profiling relied on immunoSEQ multiplex PCR, and the TCRdb table lists in-frame clones only, not all of them. The data contain about 330,000 clones, roughly 90% of them singletons. The chain carries TRBV19 and TRBJ2-7; D remains unclear. Sequences were obtained from PBMCs. The source of this sequence is a woman in her twenties or thirties in good health and CMV-seropositive. The CDR3 protein is CASSHGYEQYF. The CDR3 DNA reads as TGTGCCAGTAGTCACGGCTACGAGCAGTACTTC.